This T cell receptor (beta chain) was profiled in a study of blood T cell repertoires in COVID-19. On the study more broadly: The samples span acute and convalescent COVID-19 from the United States, Italy and Spain.

V dropped 5 bases and J dropped 0 bases, with 14 bases sitting between them. The CDR3 sequence is 16 residues long. The germline V gene encodes CDR1 SNHLY and CDR2 FYNNEI. As originally analysed: Reference gene primer amplification yielded estimated nucleated cell counts. The assay was immunoSEQ multiplex PCR, and TCRdb's table has in-frame clones only and misses some. V and J calls and clone size follow that table, whereas D and trimming were derived from the DNA. The table lists some 300,000 clones, roughly 86% of them singletons. Grouping used clinical history reported by participants in a survey and questionnaire. Recovered status in Cohort 3 required two negative PCRs, clearance, or symptom resolution.

This chain links TRBV2 with TRBJ1-3; D is perhaps TRBD1 (5 bases). The source of this sequence is a woman younger than 45 who had recovered from COVID-19. The sequencing sample was made of PBMCs or T cells enriched from blood (not recorded which). In nucleotides, the CDR3 is TGTGCCAGCAGTTTTCGCAGGGCGGACTCTGGAAACACCATATATTTT. This codes for CASSFRRADSGNTIYF.